This T cell receptor beta chain came from a study of cytomegalovirus exposure and HLA in healthy donors (dated by TCRdb to 2017 to 2019). About the study as a whole: An earlier analysis of roughly 500 of the donors reported approximately 280 Gb of sequence data and roughly 120 million unique TCR beta sequences obtained from approximately 180 million T cells. An early release covering just under 650 HLA-typed donors comprised about 290 gigabases of sequencing data and approximately 85 million unique TCR sequences. The genetic ancestry cluster associated with self-reported Caucasian donors included over 65% of the 398 genotyped donors. The study aimed to test whether signatures of past pathogen exposure could be identified by cataloging public T cell receptors. Using immunosequencing, the study profiled T cell repertoires from around 680 subjects and related those repertoires to cytomegalovirus serostatus. Along with the approximately 670-subject first cohort, a separate validation cohort of 120 different subjects was used. High-throughput TCR immunosequencing, statistical association of individual TCRs with disease status, and machine learning were combined to predict cytomegalovirus infection status. A later analysis re-examined previously published TCR beta repertoires from roughly 720 donors and added high-resolution HLA genotyping to investigate patterns of TCR occurrence. In the later analysis, no new phenotypic data were used to find candidate immune exposures; instead, reliance was placed on TCR beta sequences and their occurrence across donors. In an earlier analysis of 500 to 650 of the donors, high-throughput TCR beta sequencing was used to judge whether each TCR beta V gene segment behaved as functional or pseudogenic. Alongside the repertoire data, information on donor age, sex, ethnicity and CMV serostatus was compiled. A later genetic analysis took genome-wide SNP genotypes for about three fifths of the 666 donors and used that subset as a discovery cohort. All discovery cohort repertoires had been generated using a single sequencing platform. Class I and class II HLA loci were covered by the typing at four-digit resolution. The number of donors typed differed by locus, with roughly 629-640 for A, B, C, DRB1 and DQB1, more than 500 for DQA1, 600 to 610 for DPA1, and some 440 for DPB1. Because of strong linkage in the cohort, roughly five DR-DQ haplotypes were treated as single units for association and clustering. Among 350 to 400 genotyped donors of the cohort, an average of 235,054 unique TCR beta nucleotide sequences were sequenced per donor, roughly 20% of them non-productive. The paper's findings and limits, for the study overall: When HLA alleles, especially DR and DQ, strongly co-occurred, attributing TCR associations to individual alleles was difficult. At a false discovery rate of 0.05, a later analysis linked around 15,000 TCR beta sequences to specific HLA alleles. Presence/absence analyses assumed roughly uniform sequencing depth across donors, an assumption that may not hold. A later analysis found that TCR association rates varied across HLA loci, with DRB1 alleles showing the most associated TCRs and HLA-C alleles the fewest. This cohort had only TCR beta chains sequenced, and the lack of alpha or paired-chain data limited which features could be detected. A few of the identified cytomegalovirus-associated TCR beta chains were confirmed in vitro to be specific for cytomegalovirus antigens. Correlated functional status among segregating V segments might reflect linkage disequilibrium, but an unknown experimental factor could not be ruled out. In a later analysis, several top co-occurrence clusters were reported to appear linked to parvovirus B19, influenza, CMV and Epstein-Barr virus. Most TCR sequences were seen in very few donors, while some public TCRs were found in many individuals. The authors suggested that the approach could potentially be generalized to other disease states and immunological phenotypes. A cluster of highly shared sequence variants was judged likely to be a technical artifact of the sequencing pipeline. A later analysis found that most CMV-associated TCR beta chains appeared HLA-restricted, with HLA associations seemingly driven largely by CMV exposure. An earlier analysis of roughly 570 of the donors showed that most TCR beta V segments appeared in productive rearrangements either about 87% or about 30% of the time, which broadly matched IMGT annotations. A further reported finding was that TCR beta sequences accurately predicted the HLA-A and HLA-B alleles for most subjects in the first cohort. The study listed 164 TCR beta chains as associated with cytomegalovirus. The 87-base-pair reads could not distinguish some IMGT-functional V segments, including TRBV6-2 and TRBV6-3, so those segments were excluded. The only immune exposure information available for the cohort was CMV serostatus. Because counts were too low, more than 15 rarely observed V segments, including chromosome 9 orphons, were left out of the earlier analysis of about 500 of the donors. Because HLA typing was unavailable for some donors at each locus, only the typed subset was used in association tests. In a later analysis, HLA-associated TCR beta chains showed more clonal expansion and lower generation probabilities than non-associated chains that were equally common. Cytomegalovirus status was reported to be diagnosed by the classifier with high specificity and sensitivity in both the original and validation cohorts. A later genetic analysis reported fewer N-insertions in productive TCRs among donors in an Asian-associated ancestry cluster than the roughly 640-donor mean. In a later genetic analysis, a missense DCLRE1C variant was associated with V-gene and J-gene trimming of TCR beta chains, and the association was replicated in an independent cohort.

The cohort consisted of 670 or so healthy bone marrow donors. At the time of sampling, all cohort members were nominally healthy, though unrecorded immune exposures were likely present. The donor was CMV seronegative and was included in the group of 352 seronegative cohort members. Each donor provided a peripheral blood sample, and peripheral blood mononuclear cells were used for TCR beta sequencing. The Qiagen DNeasy Blood Extraction Kit was used to extract genomic DNA from the blood cell samples. Comments on this clone: The specificity of this receptor is unknown. Base qualities are not provided; no much larger clone lies one nucleotide away.

The method behind the library was the immunoSEQ multiplex PCR assay. The multiplex PCR relied on a mix of 60 forward primers for TCR Vbeta segments and 13 reverse primers for TCR Jbeta segments. The CDR3 region of rearranged TCR beta genes was amplified from genomic DNA with a multiplex PCR assay. The amplified TCR beta libraries were sequenced on the Illumina HiSeq System as 87-base-pair reads. Per the source publication's procedure: A later analysis counted 75 million to 100 million unique TCR beta chains across the 640 or so repertoires, and about 10 million of these chains were shared by at least two donors. Raw reads were error-corrected and collapsed into unique sequences with a nearest-neighbor algorithm that merged closely related sequences to remove PCR and sequencing errors. To assign V, D and J gene segments, CDR3 sequences were aligned to IMGT reference sequences. For a sequence to be retained, at least a six-nucleotide match to both a V gene segment and a J gene segment was required. Rearrangements were called productive when the CDR3 lacked stop codons and stayed in frame with V and J; all others were non-productive. CDR3 was defined according to IMGT convention as the region running from the second conserved V-encoded cysteine to the conserved J-encoded phenylalanine. Sequences without an unambiguous match to a single V gene segment were excluded from the earlier analysis of 587 of the donors. An earlier analysis of fewer than 750 of the donors called V segments functional above 56.7% productive rearrangements and segregating when the between-donor standard deviation exceeded 5%. A statistical classification framework was built to diagnose cytomegalovirus status from the catalog of TCR beta chain sequences. A later analysis assigned V and J genes by comparing TCR nucleotide sequences with IMGT/GENE-DB human TR gene sequences. A later analysis assigned CDR3 sequences and most-parsimonious VDJ recombination scenarios with the TCRdist pipeline. In a later analysis, each TCR beta chain was defined by its CDR3 amino acid sequence together with its V-gene family, and reads without a unique V-gene family were excluded. A later analysis removed 600 or so highly shared, low-generation-probability nucleotide sequences to deal with suspected cross-contamination and a sequencing artifact. In a later analysis, a clonal expansion index was calculated for each public chain from normalized within-repertoire ranks of inferred template counts. In a later analysis, generation probabilities were computed using a VDJ recombination model fitted to out-of-frame rearrangements, and the results were checked against IGoR. In a later analysis, hypergeometric tests were used to score TCR-TCR, TCR-HLA and TCR-CMV co-occurrence, with a repertoire-size bias correction applied to TCR pairs. False discovery rates were estimated in a later analysis by permuting HLA or CMV assignments 20 times. In a later analysis, co-occurring TCRs were grouped with DBSCAN, and TCRdist sequence similarity was added when clustering was performed within HLA-allele-positive subsets. Co-occurrence clustering excluded repertoires with fewer than 30,000 or more than 120,000 public chains, plus five with anomalous nucleotide sharing. TCRdb obtained this table from immuneACCESS and retained in-frame rearrangements with V and J assigned. These tables miss some clones; where compared with another copy, unresolved V genes account for less than half of the shortfall, and the remainder is unexplained. The D gene and trimming were derived from the DNA, and the V and J assignments and clone size from that table. Counted in this sample were some 180,000 clones; roughly 80% of them appeared once. The top ten clonotypes cover about 2.3% of the sample.

Its CDR3 holds 17 amino acids, cysteine through phenylalanine. Only the CDR3 region is kept as DNA, spanning 51 bases read in frame from base 1. The germline V gene sets CDR1 to SGDLS and CDR2 to YYNGEE. The V and J ends are trimmed by 1 base and 4 bases, leaving 17 bases between them. The sequence came from a male donor in good health and CMV-seronegative. Recombination connected TRBV9 to TRBJ2-2; a tentative D match to TRBD2 spans 7 bases. Sequenced material: PBMCs. The nucleotide sequence is given as TGTGCCAGCAGCGTAAGGGGGGGCCCCCATGTCACCGGGGAGCTGTTTTTT. Translated, it reads CASSVRGGPHVTGELFF.